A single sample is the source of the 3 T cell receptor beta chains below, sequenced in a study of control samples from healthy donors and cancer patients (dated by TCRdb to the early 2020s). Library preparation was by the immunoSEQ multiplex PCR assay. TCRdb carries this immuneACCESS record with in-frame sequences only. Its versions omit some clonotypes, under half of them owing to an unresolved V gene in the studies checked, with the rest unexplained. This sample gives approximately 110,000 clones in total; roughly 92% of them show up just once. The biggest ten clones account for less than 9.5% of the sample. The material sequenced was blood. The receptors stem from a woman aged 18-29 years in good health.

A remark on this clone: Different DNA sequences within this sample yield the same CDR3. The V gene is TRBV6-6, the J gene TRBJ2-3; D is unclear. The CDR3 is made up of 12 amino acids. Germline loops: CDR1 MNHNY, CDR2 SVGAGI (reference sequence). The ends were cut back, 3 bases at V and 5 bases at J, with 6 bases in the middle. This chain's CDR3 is CASSYSGDTQYF. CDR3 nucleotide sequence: TGTGCCAGCAGTTATTCAGGAGATACGCAGTATTTT.

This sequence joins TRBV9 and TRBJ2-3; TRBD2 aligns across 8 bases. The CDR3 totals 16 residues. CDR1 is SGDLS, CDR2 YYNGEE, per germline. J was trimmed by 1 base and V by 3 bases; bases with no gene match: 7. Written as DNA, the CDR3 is TGTGCCAGCAGCGCAAGAATGGGACTAGGCACAGATACGCAGTATTTT. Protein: CASSARMGLGTDTQYF.

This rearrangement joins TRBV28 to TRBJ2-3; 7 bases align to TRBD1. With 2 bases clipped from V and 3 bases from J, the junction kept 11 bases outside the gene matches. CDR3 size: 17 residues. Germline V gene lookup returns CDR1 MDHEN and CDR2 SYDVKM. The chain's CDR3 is CASSLHGTAKGTDTQYF. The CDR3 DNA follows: TGTGCCAGCAGTTTACATGGGACAGCCAAGGGAACAGATACGCAGTATTTT. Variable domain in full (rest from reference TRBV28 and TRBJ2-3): DVKVTQSSRYLVKRTGEKVFLECVQDMDHENMFWYRQDPGLGLRLIYFSYDVKMKEKGDIPEGYSVSREKKERFSLILESASTNQTSMYLCASSLHGTAKGTDTQYFGPGTRLTVL.